This T cell receptor beta chain comes out of a study of CD8+ T cells in alopecia areata. Study results and limitations: The treated group had a single nonresponder, limiting CD8+ expansion-response conclusions.

This clone showed up just a few times. Its antigen is as yet unknown. Indicated treatment: oral pan-JAK inhibitor, 5-10 mg twice daily. Peripheral blood and lesional scalp punch biopsies came from alopecia areata patients. It was cDNA, reverse transcribed from extracted RNA, that served as the sequencing template. Assay: immunoSEQ multiplex PCR; the TCRdb copy retains only in-frame clones and omits some. The sample carries 200,000 or so clones, 58% recorded once. Germline V lookup: CDR1 SGHDT, CDR2 YYEEEE. V was shortened by 1 base and J by 5 bases, with 10 bases between the two germline ends. This CDR3 has 14 residues.

The gene calls are TRBV5-6 and TRBJ2-4, with unresolved D. The sequence derives from a human donor with alopecia areata. The sequencing here drew on CD4+ T cells sorted from blood, taken at week 24, from a patient treated with tofacitinib. CDR3 sequence (DNA): TGTGCCAGCAGCTTGTCAGCCAATGAAAACATTCAGTACTTC. Translated: CASSLSANENIQYF. Full variable domain (missing parts from reference TRBV5-6 and TRBJ2-4): DAGVTQSPTHLIKTRGQQVTLRCSPKSGHDTVSWYQQALGQGPQFIFQYYEEEERQRGNFPDRFSGHQFPNYSSELNVNALLLGDSALYLCASSLSANENIQYFGAGTRLSVL.